This record looks at one T cell receptor beta chain sequence and its context. Its antigen is unknown. This sample is part of a study of siplizumab effects on memory and regulatory T cells. Study outcomes and limitations: Siplizumab caused a significant drop in alloreactive sequences traceable to unstimulated CD4+ memory cells. Poor capture below about 10^-5 frequency left most alloreactive clones unmapped to unstimulated subsets.

Assays examined roughly 9.2 x 10^4 TCR templates per sample. Using immunoSEQ multiplex PCR, the repertoire was profiled, and TCRdb retains in-frame clones only, with some absent. The sample records about 120,000 clones, 80% to 95% being singletons. Sequenced: CD4+ T cells sorted from blood. This TCR was recovered from a human donor in good health.

CDR3 region: CASSLDTGETQYF. As DNA, the CDR3 is TGTGCCAGCAGCCTCGATACAGGAGAGACCCAGTACTTC. The chain has TRBV2 and TRBJ2-5; TRBD1 is a possible D gene (5 bases). The CDR3 is made up of 13 amino acids. The ends were cut back, 6 bases at V and 4 bases at J, with 12 bases in the middle. Looked up from germline, CDR1 is SNHLY and CDR2 is FYNNEI.